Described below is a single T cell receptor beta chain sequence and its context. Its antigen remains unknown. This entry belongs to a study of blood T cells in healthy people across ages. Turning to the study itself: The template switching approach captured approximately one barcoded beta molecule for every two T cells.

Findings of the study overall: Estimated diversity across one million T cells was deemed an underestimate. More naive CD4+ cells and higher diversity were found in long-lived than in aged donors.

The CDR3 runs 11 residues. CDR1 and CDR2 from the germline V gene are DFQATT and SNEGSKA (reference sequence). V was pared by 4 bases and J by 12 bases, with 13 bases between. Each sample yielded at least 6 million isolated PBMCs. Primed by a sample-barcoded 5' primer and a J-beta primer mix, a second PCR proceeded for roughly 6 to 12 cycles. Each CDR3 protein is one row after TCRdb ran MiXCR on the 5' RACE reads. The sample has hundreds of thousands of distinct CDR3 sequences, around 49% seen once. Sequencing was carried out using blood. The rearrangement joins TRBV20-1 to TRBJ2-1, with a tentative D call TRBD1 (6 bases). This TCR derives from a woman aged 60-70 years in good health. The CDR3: CSATTGDLQFF. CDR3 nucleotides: TGCAGTGCTACGACAGGAGACTTGCAGTTCTTC.